A single sample gave rise to the 13 T cell receptor beta chains below, sequenced in a study of blood T cell repertoires in COVID-19. This table comes from immunoSEQ multiplex PCR, and its TCRdb copy is limited to in-frame clones, with some not included. The sample consists of over 200,000 clones, about nine tenths of them appearing once. The sample was PBMCs or T cells enriched from blood (not recorded which). The receptors come from a woman in her fifties or sixties in a cohort exposed to, infected with or recovered from COVID-19 (not recorded which).

The chain combines TRBV4-3 with TRBJ2-7; 7 positions match TRBD1. In germline, CDR1 is LGHNA, CDR2 YSLEER. The V gene end was trimmed by 1 base and the J gene end by 5 bases; junction bases not matched to a gene: 5. This CDR3 spans 14 amino acids. This CDR3 is CASSQAQGINEQYF. Written as DNA, the CDR3 is TGCGCCAGCAGCCAAGCACAGGGGATCAACGAGCAGTACTTC.

The chain's CDR3 is CASSQGRQGVNEKLFF. Here the CDR3 DNA reads TGCGCCAGCAGCCAAGGGAGACAGGGGGTTAACGAAAAACTGTTTTTT. The chain uses TRBV4-3 and TRBJ1-4, with 9 bases aligning to TRBD1. Trimming cost V 1 base and J 8 bases; bases outside gene matches: 8. Germline V gives CDR1 LGHNA, CDR2 YSLEER. This CDR3 comprises 16 residues.

J is TRBJ1-5 and V is TRBV6-2 or TRBV6-3; D is ambiguous. Germline CDR1 and CDR2: MNHEY and SVGEGT. Trimming stripped 0 bases from V and 3 bases from J, with 9 bases between. The CDR3 runs 15 residues. The CDR3 region is CASSYSSEFNQPQHF. The CDR3 DNA reads TGTGCCAGCAGTTACTCGTCGGAGTTCAATCAGCCCCAGCATTTT.

The chain carries TRBV4-2 and TRBJ2-7, with D perhaps matching TRBD1 (7 bases). Germline assignment: CDR1 LGHNA and CDR2 YNFKEQ. Trimming removed 5 bases from V and 0 bases from J, with 14 bases in between. The CDR3 spans 15 residues. CDR3 coding DNA: TGTGCCAGCAGCGGCGCGGGACAGAGCTCCTACGAGCAGTACTTC. It is translated as CASSGAGQSSYEQYF.

The chain couples TRBV5-1 to TRBJ2-1; 15 bases map to TRBD2. There are 15 residues in the CDR3. The V and J ends lost 7 bases and 8 bases, in that order; junction bases with no gene match: 7. CDR1 is SGHRS, CDR2 YFSETQ, per germline. CDR3 sequence reads: CASERTSGGAHEQFF. CDR3 nucleotide sequence: TGCGCCAGCGAGAGGACTAGCGGGGGGGCCCATGAGCAGTTCTTC.

This clone is a singleton in its sample. CDR3 nucleotides: TGTGCCAGCAGCCAAGTGTGGGGACAAAGGGCTCGTATTGGAGAAGCTTTCTTT. Residues: CASSQVWGQRARIGEAFF. The chain joins TRBV14 to TRBJ1-1; possibly TRBD1 for D (6 bases). Per germline, CDR1 SGHDN and CDR2 FVKESK. This CDR3 region has 18 residues. V lost 1 base to trimming and J lost 8 bases, with 26 bases between them.

This chain joins TRBV28 and TRBJ1-5; no clear D. V was pared by 6 bases and J by 9 bases, with 15 bases between. CDR3 size: 13 residues. The germline V gene has CDR1 MDHEN and CDR2 SYDVKM. CDR3 nucleotide sequence: TGTGCCAGCAGAACGGGATTGAGTTCGCCCCAGCATTTT. Protein: CASRTGLSSPQHF.

The J gene is TRBJ1-2, the V gene TRBV5-5; D is unclear. Between the trimmed V and J ends, which lost 1 base and 8 bases, there was a span of 12 bases. The CDR3 spans 13 residues. CDR1 is SGHKS and CDR2 is YYEKEE in the germline V gene (reference sequence). CDR3 nucleotides: TGTGCCAGCAGCTTGCGGCTCCTAGAAGGCTACACCTTC. Translation: CASSLRLLEGYTF.

This clone was counted once. The gene calls are TRBV4-2 and TRBJ2-7; TRBD2 agrees at 9 bases. With 2 bases clipped from V and 3 bases from J, the junction kept 8 bases outside the gene matches. This CDR3 spans 16 amino acids. CDR1 is LGHNA and CDR2 is YNFKEQ in the germline V gene. CDR3 protein: CASSQIPSGGNYEQYF. CDR3 in DNA: TGTGCCAGCAGCCAAATCCCAAGCGGGGGGAACTACGAGCAGTACTTC.

CDR3 sequence (DNA): TGTGCCAGCAGTCAAAACAACCACGGAAACACCATATATTTT. This gives the protein CASSQNNHGNTIYF. The chain joins TRBV11-2 to TRBJ1-3; the D is unclear. V dropped 6 bases and J dropped 4 bases, with 13 bases sitting between them. This CDR3 is built from 14 residues. Germline CDR1 is SGHAT and CDR2 is FQNNGV.

The chain uses TRBV11-3 and TRBJ2-5, with TRBD1 matching 7 bases. The germline V gene has CDR1 SGHNT and CDR2 YENEEA. There are 13 residues in the CDR3. The trim removed 5 bases at V and 4 bases at J, leaving 4 bases unmatched. The CDR3 DNA follows: TGTGCCAGCAGCCAGGGACAGAGAGAGACCCAGTACTTC. This sequence encodes CASSQGQRETQYF.

The J gene is TRBJ1-2, the V gene TRBV7-9; 12 bases fit TRBD1. Looked up from germline, CDR1 is SEHNR and CDR2 is FQNEAQ (reference sequence). The trim removed 4 bases at V and 6 bases at J, leaving 6 bases unmatched. CDR3 length: 15 amino acids. The CDR3 here is CASSWGQGALDGYTF. Here the CDR3 DNA reads TGTGCCAGCAGCTGGGGACAGGGGGCTTTGGATGGCTACACCTTC.

In this sample, this clone turned up a few times. The chain has TRBV6-2 or TRBV6-3 and TRBJ2-1; TRBD2 aligns across 10 bases. This CDR3 has 15 amino acids. Trimming took 5 bases from V and 4 from J; bases not matched to a gene: 5. CDR1 is MNHEY and CDR2 is SVGEGT in the germline V gene. This CDR3 reads CASSGSGGAYNEQFF. The CDR3 DNA sequence: TGTGCCAGCAGTGGGAGCGGGGGGGCGTACAATGAGCAGTTCTTC.